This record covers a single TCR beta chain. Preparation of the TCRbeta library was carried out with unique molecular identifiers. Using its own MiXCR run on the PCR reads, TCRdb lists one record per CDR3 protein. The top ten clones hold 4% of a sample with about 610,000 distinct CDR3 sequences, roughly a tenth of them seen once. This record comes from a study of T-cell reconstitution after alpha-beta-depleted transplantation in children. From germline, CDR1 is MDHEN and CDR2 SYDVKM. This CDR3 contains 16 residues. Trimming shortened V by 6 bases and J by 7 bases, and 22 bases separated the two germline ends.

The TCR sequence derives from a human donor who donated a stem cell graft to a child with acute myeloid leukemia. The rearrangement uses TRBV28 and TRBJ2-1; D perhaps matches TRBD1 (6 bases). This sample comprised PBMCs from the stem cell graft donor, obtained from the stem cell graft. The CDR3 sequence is CASSSRNVPRGNEQFF. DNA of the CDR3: TGTGCCAGCAGCTCCCGTAATGTCCCCAGGGGAAATGAGCAGTTCTTC.